This T cell receptor beta chain was captured in a study of siplizumab effects on memory and regulatory T cells (dated 2019 in TCRdb). In terms of the full investigation: The study looked at the effect of siplizumab, an anti-CD2 antibody, on alloreactive T-cell subsets in allogeneic mixed lymphocyte reactions made from human PBMCs. Broad study findings and their caveats: The cumulative frequency of alloreactive sequences traceable to unstimulated CD4+ memory T cells was significantly reduced by siplizumab. Among mappable alloreactive CD4+ clones, an average Treg-derived fraction of over 60% was observed with siplizumab, compared with 26.9% in control reactions. The suppressive function of proliferating Tregs from siplizumab cultures was not functionally confirmed. For roughly 80-97% of proliferating CD4+ or CD8+ clones, no naive or memory phenotype could be assigned. Unstimulated naive T cells appeared to be more diverse than memory T cells, and naive cells seemed to make a substantial contribution to the alloresponse. Because sequences below about 10^-5 frequency were poorly captured, only a minor fraction of alloreactive clones could be mapped to unstimulated subsets.

The CDR3 contains 15 residues, cysteine and phenylalanine counted. Only CDR3 DNA remains: 45 bases, in frame from the first base. CDR1 and CDR2 were assigned from the germline V gene as SGHTA and FQGNSA. For this chain, trimming is 5 bases at the V end and 4 bases at the J end, and the number of junction bases without a gene match is 5. Sorted unstimulated T cells, along with proliferating T cells recovered from mixed lymphocyte reactions, underwent TCRbeta CDR3 sequencing. Fresh whole blood from some ten HLA-typed healthy donors was used as the source from which PBMCs were isolated. Unstimulated CD4+ non-regulatory T cells were FACS-sorted to map the origin of alloreactive clones. With respect to this clone: Its antigen remains unidentified. Within one base of it there is no much larger clone, and no base qualities were kept.

Library preparation was by the immunoSEQ multiplex PCR assay. Approximately 100,000 TCR templates per sample were assayed on the deep sequencing platform. Genomic DNA extracted from sorted T cells was used for TCRbeta CDR3 sequencing. The authors' pipeline ran thus. The R programming language was used for clonal analysis of the TCRbeta CDR3 data. Unstimulated samples were compared with post-reaction CFSE-low samples to define alloreactive CD4+ and CD8+ clones. Regulatory or non-regulatory origin was assigned to alloreactive CD4+ clones by matching of sequences to sorted unstimulated Treg and non-Treg repertoires. TCRdb retrieved this table from immuneACCESS and kept in-frame rearrangements only. Not all clones are present; in checked studies, unresolved V genes account for under half, and no reason is known for the remainder. The DNA gave D and trimming, while V, J and clone size come from that table. The table for this sample lists 85,000 to 95,000 clones; about 93% of them were counted only once. The top ten hold around 0.3% of the sample.

This clonotype originated in a human donor in good health. This receptor chain uses TRBV7-2 and TRBJ1-5; a stretch of 10 junction bases matches TRBD1. The sequenced material came from non-Treg CD4+ T cells sorted from blood. This specimen's cell subset or site label, interpreted: FACS-sorted unstimulated CD4+ non-regulatory T cells. The CDR3 has the sequence CASSGWTGGNQPQHF. The nucleotide sequence reads TGTGCCAGCAGCGGTTGGACAGGGGGGAATCAGCCCCAGCATTTT.